What follows is one T cell receptor (beta chain) and its context. The sample comes from a study of monozygotic twins with inflammatory bowel disease. Two nested PCRs, run for roughly 17 and 9 cycles, were applied to TCRalpha and TCRbeta cDNA. TCRdb re-called the 5' RACE reads and shows each CDR3 protein once, DNA omitted. Seen in this sample are approximately 160,000 distinct CDR3 sequences; the ten most common clones hold less than 7.5%. Blood was drawn once per donor, and each sample measured approximately 2.5 ml. Whole-blood RNA isolation (total RNA) proceeded without T cell sorting. The clonotype comes from a human donor with ulcerative colitis or Crohn's disease, or a healthy co-twin of an affected twin (not recorded which). Sequencing was done on a sample of blood.

CDR3 sequence: CATSTSGSSYEQYF. The chain couples TRBV15 to TRBJ2-7; TCRdb lists TRBD2, though no DNA is available to test this call. This CDR3 contains 14 residues. Germline CDR1 reads LNHNV; CDR2 reads YYDKDF (reference sequence).